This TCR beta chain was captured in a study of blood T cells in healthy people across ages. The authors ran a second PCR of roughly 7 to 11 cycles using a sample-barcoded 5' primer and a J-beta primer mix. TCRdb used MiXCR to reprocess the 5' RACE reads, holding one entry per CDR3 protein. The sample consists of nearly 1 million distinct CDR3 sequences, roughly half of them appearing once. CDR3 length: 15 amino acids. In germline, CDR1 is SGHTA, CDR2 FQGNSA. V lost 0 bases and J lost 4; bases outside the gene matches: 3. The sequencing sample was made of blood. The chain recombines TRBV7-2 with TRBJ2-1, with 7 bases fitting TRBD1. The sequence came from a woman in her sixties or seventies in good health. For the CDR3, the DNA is TGTGCCAGCAGCTTAGCAATGGGACAGTACAATGAGCAGTTCTTC. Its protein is CASSLAMGQYNEQFF.